Sequencing of this T cell receptor (beta chain) was carried out in a study of CD8 T cells in ankylosing spondylitis. Study observations and caveats: In synovial fluid and blood from reactive arthritis, some motif variants were previously reported. Matched ankylosing spondylitis synovial fluid reportedly contained a significantly enriched population of disease-linked clones. In ankylosing spondylitis blood, a motif of roughly eight highly homologous TCR beta variants appeared characteristic. Disease-associated clones were CD8+ and fairly uncommon in peripheral blood.

V lost 0 bases to trimming and J lost 4 bases; unmatched junction nucleotides: 12. CDR1 and CDR2 (germline): SGHRS, YFSETQ. There are 17 residues in the CDR3. This clonotype was seen many times. Its matching antigen is unknown. TCRdb called the 5' RACE reads again in MiXCR, with one record for every CDR3 protein. This table holds 150,000 to 200,000 distinct CDR3 sequences, approximately 10% found once. The chain links TRBV5-1 to TRBJ1-1, with 7 bases identical to TRBD1. The material sequenced was blood, either unsorted or a sorted T cell fraction (not recorded which). This receptor was identified in a male donor with ankylosing spondylitis or in good health (not recorded which). CDR3 loop: CASSLEGVGGAGTEAFF. In DNA, the CDR3 is TGCGCCAGCAGCTTGGAGGGGGTAGGGGGCGCCGGCACTGAAGCTTTCTTT. Together with reference TRBV5-1 and TRBJ1-1, the CDR3 gives the full variable domain: KAGVTQTPRYLIKTRGQQVTLSCSPISGHRSVSWYQQTPGQGLQFLFEYFSETQRNKGNFPGRFSGRQFSNSRSEMNVSTLELGDSALYLCASSLEGVGGAGTEAFFGQGTRLTVV.